The source of this TCR beta chain is a study of OX40 agonist ivuxolimab in advanced cancers. This CDR3 comprises 16 residues. V lost 0 bases and J lost 8, with 16 bases in between. Looked up from germline, CDR1 is MNHEY and CDR2 is SMNVEV (reference sequence). Method: immunoSEQ multiplex PCR; TCRdb's copy keeps in-frame clones and lacks some. The sample yields approximately 96,000 clones, roughly 87% seen once. This TCR came from an adult with an advanced solid tumor such as melanoma, head and neck, liver or kidney cancer. The chain carries TRBV27 and TRBJ1-4; D possibly corresponds to TRBD1 (6 bases). This specimen consisted of CD4+ or CD8+ T cells sorted from blood, obtained in a trial of the OX40 agonist ivuxolimab. DNA for the CDR3: TGTGCCAGCAGTTTATCCCACGGGGGCGCGGGGGAAAAACTGTTTTTT. Its translation: CASSLSHGGAGEKLFF. Combining the CDR3 with reference TRBV27 and TRBJ1-4 gives the whole variable domain EAQVTQNPRYLITVTGKKLTVTCSQNMNHEYMSWYRQDPGLGLRQIYYSMNVEVTDKGDVPEGYKVSRKEKRNFPLILESPSPNQTSLYFCASSLSHGGAGEKLFFGSGTQLSVL.